This T cell receptor beta chain was identified during a study of T cell repertoires in cytomegalovirus infection (dated by TCRdb to about 2019). A note on the overall study: Donor HLA type was relevant to the analysis, as public TCR beta signatures indicated carriage of CMV infection together with the matching HLA type.

Ends trimmed: V by 8 bases, J by 4 bases; bases unmatched to a gene: 8. The germline V gene provides CDR1 MNHEY and CDR2 SVGEGT. Spanning cysteine to phenylalanine, the CDR3 consists of 13 amino acids. Of all the DNA, just the CDR3 is kept, 39 bases in frame from base 1. Summary of the overall study and its limitations: In both this cohort and an independent roughly 350-donor cohort, the cumulative frequency of public TCR beta family members distinguished carriers of CMV infection plus the relevant HLA type. The ex vivo response was dominated by HLA-C-restricted CMV-specific TCR beta clonotypes, which also provided the single most frequent clonotype in two of eight donors.

The instrument given in TCRdb is Illumina HiSeq 1500. The public reads were quality trimmed at Q25 with fastp and then assembled into clones with MiXCR by TCRdb, keeping productive beta chains. Merged by CDR3 protein, the rows form single entries marked with the most common genes and DNA. The sample table records approximately 180,000 distinct CDR3 sequences; about 18% of these occur just once. The top ten hold 20% to 25% of the sample. For this clonotype: The clone's antigen remains unknown. Base qualities are not recorded, but no much larger clone differs from it by a single base.

The receptor was isolated from a human donor in good health (CMV status not recorded). Some clones in this sample may be carry-over from other donors' samples. The chain is assembled from TRBV6-2 or TRBV6-3 and TRBJ2-7; 7 nucleotides in the junction match TRBD1. Material for sequencing was CD8+ T cells from PBMCs. The CDR3 protein is CASDSGTAYEQYF. The sequenced DNA: TGTGCCAGCGACTCCGGGACAGCATACGAGCAGTACTTC.